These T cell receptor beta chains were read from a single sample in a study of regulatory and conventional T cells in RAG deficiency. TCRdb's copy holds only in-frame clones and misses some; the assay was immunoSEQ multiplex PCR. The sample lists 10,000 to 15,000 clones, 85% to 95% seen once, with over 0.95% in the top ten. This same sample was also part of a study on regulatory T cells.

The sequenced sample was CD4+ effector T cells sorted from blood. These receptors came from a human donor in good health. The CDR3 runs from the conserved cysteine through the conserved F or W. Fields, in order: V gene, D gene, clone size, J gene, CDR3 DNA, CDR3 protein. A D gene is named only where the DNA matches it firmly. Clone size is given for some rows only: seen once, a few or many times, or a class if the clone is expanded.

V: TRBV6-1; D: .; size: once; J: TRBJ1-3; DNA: TGTGCCAGCACTGTTAGGGTTGGAAACACCATATATTTT; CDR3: CASTVRVGNTIYF
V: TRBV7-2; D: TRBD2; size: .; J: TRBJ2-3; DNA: TGTGCCAGCAGCTTAGCGCCTAGCGGGGGCACAGATACGCAGTATTTT; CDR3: CASSLAPSGGTDTQYF
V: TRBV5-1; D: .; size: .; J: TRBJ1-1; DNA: TGCGCCAGCCGGACAAGAATAAACACTGAAGCTTTCTTT; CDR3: CASRTRINTEAFF
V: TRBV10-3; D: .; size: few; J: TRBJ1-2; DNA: TGTGCCATCAGGGACAGAAACTATGGCTACACCTTC; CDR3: CAIRDRNYGYTF
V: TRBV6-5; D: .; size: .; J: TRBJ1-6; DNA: TGTGCCAGCCAACGGGGGGAGGGGTCACCCCTCCACTTT; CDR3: CASQRGEGSPLHF
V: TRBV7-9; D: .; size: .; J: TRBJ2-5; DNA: TGTGCCAGCAGCTTAGGGCAAGCGGACGCCCGGCGGGAGACCCAGTACTTC; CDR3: CASSLGQADARRETQYF
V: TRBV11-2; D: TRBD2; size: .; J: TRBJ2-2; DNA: TGTGCCAGCAGCACCCGGACTAGCGGAGGGGGTAACACCGGGGAGCTGTTTTTT; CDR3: CASSTRTSGGGNTGELFF
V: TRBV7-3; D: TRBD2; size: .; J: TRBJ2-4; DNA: TGTGCCAGCAGCTTAACTGGCAGCGGGAGCTTAAGGGACATTCAGTACTTC; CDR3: CASSLTGSGSLRDIQYF
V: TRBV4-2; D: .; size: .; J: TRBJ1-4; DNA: TGTGCCAGCAGCCAAGGACAGAATGAAAACCTGTTTTTT; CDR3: CASSQGQNENLFF
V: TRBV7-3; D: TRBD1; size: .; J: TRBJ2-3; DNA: TGTGCCAGCAGCCAAACGGTGACAGGGGGAAATACGCAGTATTTT; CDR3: CASSQTVTGGNTQYF
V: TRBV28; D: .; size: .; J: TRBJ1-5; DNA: TGTGCCAGCAACATCGTACCAGGGCGCGGAAATCAGCCCCAGCATTTT; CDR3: CASNIVPGRGNQPQHF
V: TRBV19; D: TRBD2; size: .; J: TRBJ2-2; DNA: TGTGCCAGTAGTCCCGTGGCGGGAGCGAACACCGGGGAGCTGTTTTTT; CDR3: CASSPVAGANTGELFF
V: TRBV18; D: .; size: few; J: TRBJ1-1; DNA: TGTGCCAGCTCACCACTCGACAGCATGAACACTGAAGCTTTCTTT; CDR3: CASSPLDSMNTEAFF
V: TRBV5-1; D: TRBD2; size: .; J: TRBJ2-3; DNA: TGCGCCAGCAGCTTGATGCGGCTAGCGGGGGCCAGCACAGATACGCAGTATTTT; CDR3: CASSLMRLAGASTDTQYF
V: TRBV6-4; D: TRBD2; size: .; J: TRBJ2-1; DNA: TGTGCCAGCAGCGAGCTAGCGGGGGGGCCCGATGAGCAGTTCTTC; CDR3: CASSELAGGPDEQFF
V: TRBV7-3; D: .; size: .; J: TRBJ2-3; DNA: TGTGCCAGCAGCTCTCTTCCCCCTTCGTCCGTGCAACTAGTTAGCACAGATACGCAGTATTTT; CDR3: CASSSLPPSSVQLVSTDTQYF
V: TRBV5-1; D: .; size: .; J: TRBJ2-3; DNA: TGCGCCAGCAGCTTGTACTCCAGGGTTACAGATACGCAGTATTTT; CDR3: CASSLYSRVTDTQYF
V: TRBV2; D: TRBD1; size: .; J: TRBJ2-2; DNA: TGTGCCAGCAGCTTGACAGGGACGAACCGGGACACCGGGGAGCTGTTTTTT; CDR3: CASSLTGTNRDTGELFF
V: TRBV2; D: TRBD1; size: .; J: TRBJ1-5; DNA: TGTGCCAGCAGTATCGGACAGGGGGCGAATCAGCCCCAGCATTTT; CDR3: CASSIGQGANQPQHF
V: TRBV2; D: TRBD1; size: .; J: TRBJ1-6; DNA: TGTGCCAGCAGTGAGAAGGACAGGGTTGCACCCCTCCACTTT; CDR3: CASSEKDRVAPLHF
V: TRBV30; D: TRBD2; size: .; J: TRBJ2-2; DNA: TGTGCCTTAGGGACTAGCGATAACACCGGGGAGCTGTTTTTT; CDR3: CALGTSDNTGELFF
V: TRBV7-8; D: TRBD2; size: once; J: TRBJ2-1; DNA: TGTGCCAGCAGCTTACGGGGACTAGCGGGGGCAAGCCTACGCGGGGAGCAGTTCTTC; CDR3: CASSLRGLAGASLRGEQFF
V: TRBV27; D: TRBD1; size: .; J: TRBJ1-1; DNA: TGTGCCAGCAGTTTTGGCAGGGGGCGCCTGAACACTGAAGCTTTCTTT; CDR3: CASSFGRGRLNTEAFF
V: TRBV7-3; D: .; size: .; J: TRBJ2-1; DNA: TGTGCCAGCAGCTTGGTGGGTTCCTACAATGAGCAGTTCTTC; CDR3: CASSLVGSYNEQFF
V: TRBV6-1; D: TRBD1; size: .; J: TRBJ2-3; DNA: TGTGCCAGCCTTACCGGACAGGTCACAGATACGCAGTATTTT; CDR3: CASLTGQVTDTQYF
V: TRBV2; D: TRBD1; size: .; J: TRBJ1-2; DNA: TGTGCCATCCGGGACAGGGGACAGATCTATGGCTACACCTTC; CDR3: CAIRDRGQIYGYTF
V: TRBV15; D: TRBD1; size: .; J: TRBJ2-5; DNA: TGTGCCACCAGCCCGGGACAGGGGACGGAGACCCAGTACTTC; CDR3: CATSPGQGTETQYF
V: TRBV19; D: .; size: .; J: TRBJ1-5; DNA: TGTGCCAGTAGTCGACAGACGTATAGCAATCAGCCCCAGCATTTT; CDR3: CASSRQTYSNQPQHF
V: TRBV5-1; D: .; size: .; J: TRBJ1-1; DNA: TGCGCCAGCAGCTTGTTACAGGGAGTTGGAGTCGCTGAAGCTTTCTTT; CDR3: CASSLLQGVGVAEAFF
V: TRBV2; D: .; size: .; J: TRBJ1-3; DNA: TGTGCCAGCAGTGAATCAGGGCGTAACGAAAACACCATATATTTT; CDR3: CASSESGRNENTIYF
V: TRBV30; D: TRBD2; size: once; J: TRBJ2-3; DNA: TGTGCCTGGAGCCTAGCGGGGGGGCCTCATACGCAGTATTTT; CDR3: CAWSLAGGPHTQYF
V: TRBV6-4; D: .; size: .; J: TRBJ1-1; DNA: TGTGCCAGCACTGAAGCTTTCTTT; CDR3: CASTEAFF
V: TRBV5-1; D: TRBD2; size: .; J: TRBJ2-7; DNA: TGCGCCAGCAGCTTGGCCGGGACTATCTACGAGCAGTACTTC; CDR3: CASSLAGTIYEQYF
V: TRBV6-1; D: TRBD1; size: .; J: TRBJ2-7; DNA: TGTGCCAGCAGTGTGGCAGGGGGCCCCTACGAGCAGTACTTC; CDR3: CASSVAGGPYEQYF
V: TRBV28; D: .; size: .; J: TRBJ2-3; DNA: TGTGCCAGCAGGGGGGACTCCCAAGGGCGAGATACGCAGTATTTT; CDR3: CASRGDSQGRDTQYF
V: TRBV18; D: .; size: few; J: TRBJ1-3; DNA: TGTGCCAGCTCACCAGCCGGGGGCTCTGGAAACACCATATATTTT; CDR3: CASSPAGGSGNTIYF
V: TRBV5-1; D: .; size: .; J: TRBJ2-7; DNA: TGCGCCAGCAGCCTTCAACCCTCTCTATCCCGCGGGGTTACCTACGAGCAGTACTTC; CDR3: CASSLQPSLSRGVTYEQYF
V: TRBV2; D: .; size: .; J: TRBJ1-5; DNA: TGTGCCAGCAGGGGGCAGGCTGCTAGCAATCAGCCCCAGCATTTT; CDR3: CASRGQAASNQPQHF
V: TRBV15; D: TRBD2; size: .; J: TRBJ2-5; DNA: TGTGCCACCAGGCCGACTAGCGGGAGGGCCTGGGGAGAGACCCAGTACTTC; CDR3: CATRPTSGRAWGETQYF
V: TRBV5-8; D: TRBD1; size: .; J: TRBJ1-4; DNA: TGTGCCAGCAGCCCGGGACAGGGGGCGGCCCCGAATGAAAAACTGTTTTTT; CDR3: CASSPGQGAAPNEKLFF
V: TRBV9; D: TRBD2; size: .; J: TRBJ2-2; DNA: TGTGCCAGCAGCCCCTACCCGACGGTCAGCGGGGCCGGGGAGCTGTTTTTT; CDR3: CASSPYPTVSGAGELFF
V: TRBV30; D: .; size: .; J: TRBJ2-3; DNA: TGTGCCTGGAGTGAGGCAGATACGCAGTATTTT; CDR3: CAWSEADTQYF
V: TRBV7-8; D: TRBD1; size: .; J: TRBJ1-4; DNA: TGTGCCAGCAGCTTAGTGTTCTATGGCAGGACAGGGGGCAGGCAGACTAATGAAAAACTGTTTTTT; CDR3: CASSLVFYGRTGGRQTNEKLFF
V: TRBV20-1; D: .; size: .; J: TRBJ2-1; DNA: TGCAGTGCTGGCCCTGACAATGAGCAGTTCTTC; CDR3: CSAGPDNEQFF
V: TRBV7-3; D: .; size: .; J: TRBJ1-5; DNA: TGTGCCAGCAGCTTAGGGGTAGGGCAGAGTAAACTGCCCCAGCATTTT; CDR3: CASSLGVGQSKLPQHF
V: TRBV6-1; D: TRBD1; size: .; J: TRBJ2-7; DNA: TGTGCCAGCCTGGGACAGGGCTTGATAAACGAGCAGTACTTC; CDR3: CASLGQGLINEQYF